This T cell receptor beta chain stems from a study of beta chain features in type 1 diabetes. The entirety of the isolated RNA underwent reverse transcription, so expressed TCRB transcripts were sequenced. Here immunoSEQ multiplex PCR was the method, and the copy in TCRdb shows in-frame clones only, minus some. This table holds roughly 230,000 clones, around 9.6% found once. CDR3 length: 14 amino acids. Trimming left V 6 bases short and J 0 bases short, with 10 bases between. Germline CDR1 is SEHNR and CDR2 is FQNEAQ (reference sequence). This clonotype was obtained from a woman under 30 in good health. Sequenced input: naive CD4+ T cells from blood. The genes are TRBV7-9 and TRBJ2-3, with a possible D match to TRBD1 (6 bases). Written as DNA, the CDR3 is TGTGCCAGCAGACAGGGAAGTAGCACAGATACGCAGTATTTT. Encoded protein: CASRQGSSTDTQYF.